These 10 T cell receptor beta chains originate from one sample sequenced in a study of PD-1 blockade in classical Hodgkin lymphoma. The assay was immunoSEQ multiplex PCR, and TCRdb's table has in-frame clones only and misses some. The sample holds about 110,000 clones, about 89% seen once. All trial patients relapsed after autologous stem cell transplantation. The source material was peripheral blood mononuclear cells (PBMCs), sampled before the second cycle of nivolumab. The source is a human donor with classical Hodgkin lymphoma.

The gene calls are TRBV15 and TRBJ2-1; TRBD2 matches 13 bases. The germline V gene has CDR1 LNHNV and CDR2 YYDKDF (reference sequence). J gave up 4 bases and V 2 bases, and 11 bases lay outside the gene matches. The CDR3 spans 19 residues. In DNA form, the CDR3 reads TGTGCCACCAGCAGACGAGGGGGTTCGACTAGCGGGAGGTACAATGAGCAGTTCTTC. It yields the protein CATSRRGGSTSGRYNEQFF.

The chain links TRBV4-2 to TRBJ1-1; tentatively, D is TRBD1 (5 bases). This CDR3 comprises 16 residues. The germline V gene encodes CDR1 LGHNA and CDR2 YNFKEQ. The V end was cut by 4 bases, the J end by 0 bases, with 15 bases between. This chain's CDR3 is CASSPRSAGMNTEAFF. DNA of the CDR3: TGTGCCAGCAGCCCCCGGTCGGCAGGGATGAACACTGAAGCTTTCTTT.

V usage is TRBV29-1 and J usage is TRBJ2-3, with D unresolved. The CDR3 extends over 14 amino acids. Germline loops: CDR1 SQVTM, CDR2 ANQGSEA. Trimming pared 4 bases from V and 0 bases from J, leaving 11 bases between. For the CDR3, the DNA is TGCAGCGTTGTAGGGCCTACTAGCACAGATACGCAGTATTTT. Translating it yields CSVVGPTSTDTQYF.

This clone appeared a few times. The CDR3 is CASSKEGPAANQPQHF. The DNA for the CDR3 is TGTGCCAGTAGTAAAGAGGGCCCTGCTGCTAATCAGCCCCAGCATTTT. V and J are TRBV19 and TRBJ1-5; no clear D. V gave up 4 bases and J gave up 4 bases, with 17 bases separating them. CDR1 LNHDA and CDR2 SQIVND come from the germline V gene (reference sequence). This CDR3 spans 16 amino acids. The full variable domain, rest sourced from reference TRBV19 and TRBJ1-5, is DGGITQSPKYLFRKEGQNVTLSCEQNLNHDAMYWYRQDPGQGLRLIYYSQIVNDFQKGDIAEGYSVSREKKESFPLTVTSAQKNPTAFYLCASSKEGPAANQPQHFGDGTRLSIL.

CDR3 amino acids: CASSVGQTYNEQFF. The CDR3 bases are TGTGCCAGCAGCGTGGGACAGACCTACAATGAGCAGTTCTTC. The rearrangement joins TRBV5-8 to TRBJ2-1; 7 positions match TRBD1. The CDR3 has 14 amino acids. CDR1 is SGHTS, CDR2 YDEGEE, per germline. The ends lost 4 bases at V and 2 bases at J; junction bases unmatched: 3.

The chain carries TRBV9 and TRBJ1-5; TRBD1 is a possible D gene (5 bases). The CDR3 is made up of 15 amino acids. V was cut by 6 bases and J by 6 bases, with 19 bases left in between. From germline, CDR1 is SGDLS and CDR2 YYNGEE. CDR3 sequence reads: CASTLDFRGGQPQHF. The DNA of the CDR3 is TGTGCCAGCACCTTAGATTTCCGGGGCGGTCAGCCCCAGCATTTT. Combining the CDR3 with reference TRBV9 and TRBJ1-5 gives the whole variable domain DSGVTQTPKHLITATGQRVTLRCSPRSGDLSVYWYQQSLDQGLQFLIQYYNGEERAKGNILERFSAQQFPDLHSELNLSSLELGDSALYFCASTLDFRGGQPQHFGDGTRLSIL.

The V gene is TRBV20-1, the J gene TRBJ1-4, with D unclear. CDR1 and CDR2 (germline): DFQATT, SNEGSKA (reference sequence). CDR3 length equals 10 residues. Trimming stripped 5 bases from V and 7 bases from J, with 5 bases between. The CDR3 sequence is CSAGREKLFF. DNA for the CDR3: TGCAGTGCTGGTCGTGAAAAACTGTTTTTT.

This clone occurred a few times. The CDR3 spells CASSFSGVLAQPQHF. CDR3 nucleotides: TGTGCCAGCAGCTTTTCCGGGGTTCTCGCTCAGCCCCAGCATTTT. The chain links TRBV7-2 to TRBJ1-5; D not resolved. CDR1 is SGHTA and CDR2 is FQGNSA in the germline V gene. V dropped 3 bases and J dropped 6 bases, with 15 bases sitting between them. This CDR3 comprises 15 residues. The full variable domain, completed using reference TRBV7-2 and TRBJ1-5, is GAGVSQSPSNKVTEKGKDVELRCDPISGHTALYWYRQSLGQGLEFLIYFQGNSAPDKSGLPSDRFSAERTGGSVSTLTIQRTQQEDSAVYLCASSFSGVLAQPQHFGDGTRLSIL.

This chain links TRBV7-2 with TRBJ1-2; 8 bases match TRBD1. This CDR3 contains 15 residues. Germline assignment: CDR1 SGHTA and CDR2 FQGNSA. J gave up 4 bases and V 1 base, and 5 bases lay outside the gene matches. The CDR3 DNA sequence: TGTGCCAGCAGCTTAGGGACAGGGTCAAGCTATGGCTACACCTTC. Encoded protein: CASSLGTGSSYGYTF.

This chain links TRBV2 with TRBJ1-5, with 7 positions matching TRBD1. The CDR3 is made up of 14 amino acids. V trimming: 5 bases; J trimming: 7 bases; junction bases outside the gene matches: 8. Per germline, CDR1 SNHLY and CDR2 FYNNEI. The CDR3 DNA sequence: TGTGCCAGCAGTCCGGAGGGGGCAGGGCAGCCCCAGCATTTT. Its protein is CASSPEGAGQPQHF.